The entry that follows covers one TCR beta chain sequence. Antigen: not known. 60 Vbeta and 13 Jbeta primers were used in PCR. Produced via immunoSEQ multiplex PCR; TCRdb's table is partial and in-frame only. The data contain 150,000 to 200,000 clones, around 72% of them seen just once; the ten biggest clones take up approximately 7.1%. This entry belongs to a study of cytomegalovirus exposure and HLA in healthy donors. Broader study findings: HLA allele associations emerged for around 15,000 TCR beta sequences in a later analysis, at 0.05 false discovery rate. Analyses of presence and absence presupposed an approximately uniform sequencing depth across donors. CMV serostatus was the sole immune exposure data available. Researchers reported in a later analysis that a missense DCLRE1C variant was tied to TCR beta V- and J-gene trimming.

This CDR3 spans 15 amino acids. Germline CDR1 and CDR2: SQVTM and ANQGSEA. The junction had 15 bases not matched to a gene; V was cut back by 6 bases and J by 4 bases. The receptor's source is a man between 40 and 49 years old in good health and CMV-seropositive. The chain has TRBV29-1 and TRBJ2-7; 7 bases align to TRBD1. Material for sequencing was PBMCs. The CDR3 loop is CSVLQQGSMLYEQYF. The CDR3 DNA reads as TGCAGCGTACTCCAACAGGGGAGTATGCTATACGAGCAGTACTTC.